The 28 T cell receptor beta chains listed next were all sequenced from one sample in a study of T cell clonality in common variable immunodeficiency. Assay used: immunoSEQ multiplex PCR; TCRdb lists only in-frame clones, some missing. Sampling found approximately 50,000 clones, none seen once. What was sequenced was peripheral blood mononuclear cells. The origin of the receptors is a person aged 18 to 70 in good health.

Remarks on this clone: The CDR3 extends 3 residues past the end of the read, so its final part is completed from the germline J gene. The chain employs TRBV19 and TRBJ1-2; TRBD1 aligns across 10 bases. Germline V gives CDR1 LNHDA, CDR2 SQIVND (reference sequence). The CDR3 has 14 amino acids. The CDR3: CASSRTGGTYDYTF. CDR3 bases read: TGTGCCAGTAGTCGGACAGGGGGAACCTACGAC.

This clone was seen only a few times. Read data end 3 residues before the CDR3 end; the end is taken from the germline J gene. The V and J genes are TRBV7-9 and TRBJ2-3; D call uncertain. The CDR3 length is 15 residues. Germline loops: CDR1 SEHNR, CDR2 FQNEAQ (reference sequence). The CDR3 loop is CASSLGQNSNQPQYF. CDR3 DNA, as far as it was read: TGTGCCAGCAGCTTAGGGCAGAATAGCAATCAGCCG.

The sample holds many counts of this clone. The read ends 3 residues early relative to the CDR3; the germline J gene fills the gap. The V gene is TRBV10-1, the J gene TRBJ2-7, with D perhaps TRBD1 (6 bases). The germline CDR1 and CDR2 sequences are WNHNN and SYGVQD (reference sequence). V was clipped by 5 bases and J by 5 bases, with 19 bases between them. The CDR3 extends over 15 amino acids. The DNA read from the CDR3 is TGCGCCAGCAGTATATTCGCAGATGGGGGCGACGAG. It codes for CASSIFADGGDE. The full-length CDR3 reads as CASSIFADGGDEQYF.

Incomplete CDR3 DNA: TGTGCCAGCTCACCTTTGACTAGCGGGTCCAATGAG. Translated, it gives CASSPLTSGSNE. The full CDR3 is CASSPLTSGSNEQFF. This chain connects TRBV18 to TRBJ2-1; TRBD2 agrees at 10 bases. The CDR3 end lies 3 residues beyond the end of the read and is filled in from the germline J gene. Trimming cost V 3 bases and J 6 bases; bases outside gene matches: 5. Germline CDR1 KGHSH, CDR2 LQKENI. This CDR3 comprises 15 residues.

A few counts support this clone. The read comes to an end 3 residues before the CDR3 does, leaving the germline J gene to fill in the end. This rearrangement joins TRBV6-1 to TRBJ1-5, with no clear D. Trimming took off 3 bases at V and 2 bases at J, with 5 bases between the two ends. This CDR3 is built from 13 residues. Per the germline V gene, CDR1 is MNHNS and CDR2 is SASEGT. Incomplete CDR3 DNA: TGTGCCAGCAGTGAGTCTCGCAATCAGCCC. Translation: CASSESRNQP. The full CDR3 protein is CASSESRNQPQHF.

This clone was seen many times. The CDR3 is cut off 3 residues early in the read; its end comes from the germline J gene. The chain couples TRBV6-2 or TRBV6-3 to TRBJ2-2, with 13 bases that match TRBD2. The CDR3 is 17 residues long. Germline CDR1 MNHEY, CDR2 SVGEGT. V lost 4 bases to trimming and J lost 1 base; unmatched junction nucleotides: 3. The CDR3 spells CASSSTSGRLNTGELFF. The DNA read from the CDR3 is TGTGCCAGCAGTTCGACTAGCGGGAGGCTGAACACCGGGGAG.

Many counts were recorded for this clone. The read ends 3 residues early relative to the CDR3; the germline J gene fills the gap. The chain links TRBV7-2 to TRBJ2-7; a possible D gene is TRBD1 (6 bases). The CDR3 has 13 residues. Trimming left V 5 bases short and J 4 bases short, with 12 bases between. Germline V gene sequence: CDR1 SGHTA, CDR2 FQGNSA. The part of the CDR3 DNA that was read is TGTGCCAGCAGCCCAAAACAGGGATACGAG. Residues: CASSPKQGYE. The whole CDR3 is CASSPKQGYEQYF.

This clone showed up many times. The covered CDR3 bases are TGTGCCAGCAGCCATAATACAGGGGTAGGGGGCACAGATACG. Translation: CASSHNTGVGGTDT. The whole CDR3 sequence reads CASSHNTGVGGTDTQYF. The chain has TRBV4-2 and TRBJ2-3; 7 positions match TRBD1. The sequenced fragment ends 3 residues before the CDR3 boundary, so the rest is inferred from the germline J gene. This CDR3 contains 17 residues. V shed 3 bases and J 1 base; nucleotides not matched to a gene: 10. Germline V gene data show CDR1 as LGHNA and CDR2 as YNFKEQ.

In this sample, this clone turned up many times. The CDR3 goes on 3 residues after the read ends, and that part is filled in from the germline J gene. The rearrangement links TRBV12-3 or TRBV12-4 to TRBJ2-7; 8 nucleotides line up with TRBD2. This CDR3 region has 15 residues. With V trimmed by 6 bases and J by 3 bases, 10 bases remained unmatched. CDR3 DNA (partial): TGTGCCAGCAGGCCAGGAACTAGCGGAGTCTACGAG. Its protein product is CASRPGTSGVYE. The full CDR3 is CASRPGTSGVYEQYF.

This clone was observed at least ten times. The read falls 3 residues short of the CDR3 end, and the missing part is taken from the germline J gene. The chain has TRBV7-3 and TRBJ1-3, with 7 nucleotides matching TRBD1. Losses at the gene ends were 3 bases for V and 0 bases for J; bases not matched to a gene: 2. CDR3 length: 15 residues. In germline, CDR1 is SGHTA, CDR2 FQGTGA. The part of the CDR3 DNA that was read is TGTGCCAGCAGCTTCACAGGGGTCTCTGGAAACACC. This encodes CASSFTGVSGNT. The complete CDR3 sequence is CASSFTGVSGNTIYF.

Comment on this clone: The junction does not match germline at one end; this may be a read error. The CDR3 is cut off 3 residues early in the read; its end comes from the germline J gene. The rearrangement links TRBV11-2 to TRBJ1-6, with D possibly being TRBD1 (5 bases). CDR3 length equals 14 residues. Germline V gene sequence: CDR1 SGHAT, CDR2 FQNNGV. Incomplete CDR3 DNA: TGTGCCAGCAGCTTTTCAGGGTATAGTTCACCC. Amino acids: CASSFSGYSSP. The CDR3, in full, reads CASSFSGYSSPLHF.

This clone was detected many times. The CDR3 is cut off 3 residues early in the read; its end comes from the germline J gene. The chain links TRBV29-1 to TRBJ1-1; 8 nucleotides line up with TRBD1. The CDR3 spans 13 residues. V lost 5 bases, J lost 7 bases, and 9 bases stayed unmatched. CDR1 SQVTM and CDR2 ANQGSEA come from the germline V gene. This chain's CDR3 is CSVWDRQTIEAFF. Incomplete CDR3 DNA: TGCAGCGTTTGGGACAGGCAGACTATTGAA. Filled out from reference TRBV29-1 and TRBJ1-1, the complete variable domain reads SAVISQKPSRDICQRGTSLTIQCQVDSQVTMMFWYRQQPGQSLTLIATANQGSEATYESGFVIDKFPISRPNLTFSTLTVSNMSPEDSSIYLCSVWDRQTIEAFFGQGTRLTVV.

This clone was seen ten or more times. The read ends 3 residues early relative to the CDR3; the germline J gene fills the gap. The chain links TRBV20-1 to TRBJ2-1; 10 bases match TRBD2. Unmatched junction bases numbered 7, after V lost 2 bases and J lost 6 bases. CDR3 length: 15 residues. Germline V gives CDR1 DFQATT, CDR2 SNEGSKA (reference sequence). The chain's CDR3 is CSARLAGVIINEQFF. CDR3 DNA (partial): TGCAGTGCTAGACTAGCGGGAGTGATCATCAATGAG.

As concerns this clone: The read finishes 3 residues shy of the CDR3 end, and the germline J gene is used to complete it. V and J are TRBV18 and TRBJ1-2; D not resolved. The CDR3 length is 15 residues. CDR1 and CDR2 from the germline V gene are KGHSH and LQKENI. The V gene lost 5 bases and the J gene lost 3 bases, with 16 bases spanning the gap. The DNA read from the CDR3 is TGTGCCAGCTCATCTATGGACTCTCCCTACTATGGC. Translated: CASSSMDSPYYG. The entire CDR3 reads CASSSMDSPYYGYTF.

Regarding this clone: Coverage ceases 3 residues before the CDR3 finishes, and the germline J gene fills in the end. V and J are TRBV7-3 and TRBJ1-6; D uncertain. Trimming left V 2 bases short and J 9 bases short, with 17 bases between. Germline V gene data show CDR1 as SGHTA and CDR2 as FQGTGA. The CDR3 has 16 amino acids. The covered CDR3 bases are TGTGCCAGCAGCTTAGCTCAGGCGGGTTCGTTTTCACCC. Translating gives CASSLAQAGSFSP. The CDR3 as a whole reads CASSLAQAGSFSPLHF.

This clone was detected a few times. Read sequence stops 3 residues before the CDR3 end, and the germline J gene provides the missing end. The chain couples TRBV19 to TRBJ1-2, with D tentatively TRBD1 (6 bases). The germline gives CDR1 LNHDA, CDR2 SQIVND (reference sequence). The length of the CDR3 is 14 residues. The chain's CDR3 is CASSIASQGTSYTF. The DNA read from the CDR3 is TGTGCCAGTAGTATAGCCTCACAGGGAACGAGC.

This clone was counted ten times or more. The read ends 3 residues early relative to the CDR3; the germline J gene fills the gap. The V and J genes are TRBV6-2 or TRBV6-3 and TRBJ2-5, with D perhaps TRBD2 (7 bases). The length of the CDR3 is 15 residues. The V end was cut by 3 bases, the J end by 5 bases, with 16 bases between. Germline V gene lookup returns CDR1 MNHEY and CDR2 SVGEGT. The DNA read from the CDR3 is TGTGCCAGCAGTTATTCGGGACTAACAGGGGAGACC. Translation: CASSYSGLTGET. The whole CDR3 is CASSYSGLTGETQYF.

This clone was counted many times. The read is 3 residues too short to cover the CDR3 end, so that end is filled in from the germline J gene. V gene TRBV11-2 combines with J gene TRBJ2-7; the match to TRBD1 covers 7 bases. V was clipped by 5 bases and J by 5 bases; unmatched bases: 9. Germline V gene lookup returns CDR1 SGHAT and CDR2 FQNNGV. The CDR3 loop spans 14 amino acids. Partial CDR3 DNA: TGTGCCAGCAGCGTACGTCCGGGACAGAACGAG. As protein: CASSVRPGQNE. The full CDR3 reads CASSVRPGQNEQYF.

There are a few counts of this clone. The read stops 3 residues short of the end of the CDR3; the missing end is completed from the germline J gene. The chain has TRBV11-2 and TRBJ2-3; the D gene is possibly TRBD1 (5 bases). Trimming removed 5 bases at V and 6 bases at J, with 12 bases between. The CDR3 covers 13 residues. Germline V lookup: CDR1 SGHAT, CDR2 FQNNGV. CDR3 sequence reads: CASSPPGFDTQYF. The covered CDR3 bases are TGTGCCAGCAGCCCCCCAGGGTTCGATACG.

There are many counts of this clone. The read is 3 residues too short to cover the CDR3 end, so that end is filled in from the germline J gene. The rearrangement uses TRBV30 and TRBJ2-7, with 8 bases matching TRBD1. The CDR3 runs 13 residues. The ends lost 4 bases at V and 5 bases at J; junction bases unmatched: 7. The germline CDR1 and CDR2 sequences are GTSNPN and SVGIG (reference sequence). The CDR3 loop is CAWIETGANEQYF. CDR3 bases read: TGTGCCTGGATAGAGACAGGGGCCAACGAG.

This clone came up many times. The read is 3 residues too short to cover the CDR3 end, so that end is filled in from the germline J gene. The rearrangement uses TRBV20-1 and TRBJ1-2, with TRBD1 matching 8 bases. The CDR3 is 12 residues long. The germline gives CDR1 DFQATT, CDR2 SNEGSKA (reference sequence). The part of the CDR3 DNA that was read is TGCAGTGCTAGTGACAGGGGAAAGGGC. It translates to CSASDRGKG. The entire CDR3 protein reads CSASDRGKGYTF.

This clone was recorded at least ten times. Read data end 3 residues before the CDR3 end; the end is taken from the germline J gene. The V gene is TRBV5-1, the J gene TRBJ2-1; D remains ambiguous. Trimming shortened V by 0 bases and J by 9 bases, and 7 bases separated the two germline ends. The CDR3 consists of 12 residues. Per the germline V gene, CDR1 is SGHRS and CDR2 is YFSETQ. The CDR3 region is CASSLDVAEQFF. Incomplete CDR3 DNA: TGCGCCAGCAGCTTGGATGTGGCTGAG.

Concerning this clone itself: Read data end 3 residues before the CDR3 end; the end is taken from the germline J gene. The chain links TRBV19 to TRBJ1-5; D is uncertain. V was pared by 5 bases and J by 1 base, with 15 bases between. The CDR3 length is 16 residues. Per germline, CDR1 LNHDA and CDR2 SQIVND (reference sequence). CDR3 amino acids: CASSPPGLLSNQPQHF. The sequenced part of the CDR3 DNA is TGTGCCAGTAGTCCCCCCGGGTTACTGAGCAATCAGCCC.

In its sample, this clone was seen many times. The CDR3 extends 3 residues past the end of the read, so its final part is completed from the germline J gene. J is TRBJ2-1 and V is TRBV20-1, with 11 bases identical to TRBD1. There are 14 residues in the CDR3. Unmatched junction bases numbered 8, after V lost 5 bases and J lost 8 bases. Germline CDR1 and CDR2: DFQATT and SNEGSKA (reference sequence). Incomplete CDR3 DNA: TGCAGTGCTCTTCCGGGACAGGGGGAAGATGAG. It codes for CSALPGQGEDE. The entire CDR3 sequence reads CSALPGQGEDEQFF.

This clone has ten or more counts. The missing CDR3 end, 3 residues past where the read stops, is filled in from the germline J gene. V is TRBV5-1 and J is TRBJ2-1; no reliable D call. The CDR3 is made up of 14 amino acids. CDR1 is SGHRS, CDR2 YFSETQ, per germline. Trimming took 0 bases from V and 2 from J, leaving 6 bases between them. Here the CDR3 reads CASSLVGAYNEQFF. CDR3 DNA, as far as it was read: TGCGCCAGCAGCTTGGTCGGTGCCTACAATGAG.

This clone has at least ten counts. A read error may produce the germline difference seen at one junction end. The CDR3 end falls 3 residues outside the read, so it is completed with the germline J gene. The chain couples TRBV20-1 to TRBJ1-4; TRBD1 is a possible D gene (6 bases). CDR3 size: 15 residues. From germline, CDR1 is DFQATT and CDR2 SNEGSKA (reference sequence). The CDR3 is CSARDSQGGGEKLFF. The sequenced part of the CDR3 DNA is TGCAGTGCCAGAGACTCACAGGGCGGGGGCGAAAAA.

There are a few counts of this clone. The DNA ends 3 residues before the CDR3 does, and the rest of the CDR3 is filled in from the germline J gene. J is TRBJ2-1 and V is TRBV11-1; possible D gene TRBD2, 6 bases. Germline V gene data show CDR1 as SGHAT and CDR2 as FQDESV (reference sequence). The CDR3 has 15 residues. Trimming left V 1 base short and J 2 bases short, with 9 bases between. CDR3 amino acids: CASSLGGVPYNEQFF. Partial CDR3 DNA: TGTGCCAGCAGCTTAGGGGGGGTCCCCTACAATGAG.

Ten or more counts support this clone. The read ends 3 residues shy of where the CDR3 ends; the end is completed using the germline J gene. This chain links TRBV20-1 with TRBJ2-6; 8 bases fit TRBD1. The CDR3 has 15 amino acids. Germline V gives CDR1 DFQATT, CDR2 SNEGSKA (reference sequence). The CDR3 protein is CSARLRTGPNLVLTF. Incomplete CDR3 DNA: TGCAGTGCTAGACTTCGGACAGGGCCGAATTTAGTC.